The 14 T cell receptor beta chains below were found in one sample sequenced in a study of T cells in localized non-small cell lung cancer. TCRdb's table, derived via immunoSEQ multiplex PCR, lists solely in-frame clones and lacks some. The sample comprises approximately 11,000 clones, roughly half of which are singletons, and 4.2% rests with the top ten. Sequences were derived from lymph node tissue, sampled before any cancer treatment. The receptors derive from a woman aged 40-69 years with stage II squamous cell lung carcinoma.

The chain couples TRBV29-1 to TRBJ1-2; TRBD1 might be the D (6 bases). Trimming stripped 7 bases from V and 4 bases from J, with 16 bases between. Germline CDR1 reads SQVTM; CDR2 reads ANQGSEA. This CDR3 comprises 13 residues. The CDR3 nucleotides read TGCAGCGCCACAGACAGGACAGTCTATGGCTACACCTTC. Translating gives CSATDRTVYGYTF. The full variable domain, in which reference TRBV29-1 and TRBJ1-2 provide the parts outside the CDR3, is SAVISQKPSRDICQRGTSLTIQCQVDSQVTMMFWYRQQPGQSLTLIATANQGSEATYESGFVIDKFPISRPNLTFSTLTVSNMSPEDSSIYLCSATDRTVYGYTFGSGTRLTVV.

This sequence joins TRBV9 and TRBJ1-1; D not resolved. The V end lost 3 bases, the J end lost 1 base, and 10 bases lay between the germline ends. The CDR3 length is 14 residues. The V gene's germline CDR1 is SGDLS and CDR2 YYNGEE. The CDR3 region is CASSATSKNTEAFF. For the CDR3, the DNA is TGTGCCAGCAGCGCCACCTCGAAGAACACTGAAGCTTTCTTT.

This clone appeared a few times. The chain is built from TRBV19 and TRBJ1-1; D is possibly TRBD1 (6 bases). The CDR3 is made up of 15 amino acids. The germline V gene has CDR1 LNHDA and CDR2 SQIVND (reference sequence). V was trimmed by 7 bases and J by 0 bases, leaving 15 bases between them. This chain's CDR3 is CASNTGSSVNTEAFF. The CDR3 DNA follows: TGTGCCAGTAACACAGGGAGTTCGGTGAACACTGAAGCTTTCTTT.

This clone was seen just once. The chain carries TRBV29-1 and TRBJ1-1, with no clear D. CDR1 and CDR2 (germline): SQVTM, ANQGSEA. The length of the CDR3 is 13 residues. Trimming stripped 8 bases from V and 0 bases from J, with 13 bases between. In nucleotides, the CDR3 is TGCAGCTATAGACAAGCGATGAACACTGAAGCTTTCTTT. This translates into CSYRQAMNTEAFF.

The table lists this clone with a few counts. The CDR3 sequence: CASILEAGGTEAFF. The DNA for the CDR3 is TGTGCCAGCATCCTAGAGGCAGGGGGCACTGAAGCTTTCTTT. The chain couples TRBV6-8 to TRBJ1-1, with 7 bases that match TRBD1. The J segment lost 4 bases and the V segment lost 7 bases, leaving 9 bases of the junction unmatched. From germline, CDR1 is MNHGY and CDR2 SAAAGT. This CDR3 has 14 amino acids.

The V gene is TRBV2, the J gene TRBJ1-1; D uncertain. Between the trimmed V and J ends, which lost 11 bases and 1 base, there was a span of 23 bases. Per germline, CDR1 SNHLY and CDR2 FYNNEI. The CDR3 runs to 16 residues. Here the CDR3 reads CADRAEDLIPNTEAFF. As DNA, the CDR3 is TGTGCCGATCGGGCCGAGGACCTCATTCCGAACACTGAAGCTTTCTTT.

V is TRBV28 and J is TRBJ1-2; weak D call: TRBD1 (5 bases). This CDR3 comprises 16 residues. The V end was cut by 3 bases, the J end by 3 bases, with 17 bases between. Germline V gene lookup returns CDR1 MDHEN and CDR2 SYDVKM. CDR3 sequence reads: CASSFGTRMGYYGYTF. The CDR3, as DNA: TGTGCCAGCAGTTTTGGGACGCGAATGGGGTACTATGGCTACACCTTC.

The chain recombines TRBV19 with TRBJ2-6; D unclear. This CDR3 is built from 17 residues. Trimming cost V 1 base and J 0 bases, with 10 bases left between them. Germline V gene data show CDR1 as LNHDA and CDR2 as SQIVND (reference sequence). Here the CDR3 reads CASSIGGSFSGANVLTF. The CDR3 DNA sequence: TGTGCCAGTAGTATAGGTGGCAGCTTCTCTGGGGCCAACGTCCTGACTTTC.

This clone was counted between two and nine times. The V call is TRBV1, the J call TRBJ1-1; whether TRBD1, the table's D call, matches the DNA was not checked. TRBV1 is termed a pseudogene. The CDR3 spans 15 residues. Here the CDR3 reads CASSQGDRDRTEAFF. Here the CDR3 DNA reads TGCGCCAGCAGCCAAGGTGACAGGGATAGGACTGAAGCTTTCTTT.

The J gene is TRBJ2-2, the V gene TRBV19; 8 nucleotides line up with TRBD2. Germline V gene lookup returns CDR1 LNHDA and CDR2 SQIVND (reference sequence). After removal of 3 bases from V and 1 base from J, the junction contained 4 bases not matched to a gene. The CDR3 is 16 residues long. Here the CDR3 reads CASSIGLAGNTGELFF. The CDR3 coding sequence is TGTGCCAGTAGTATTGGGCTAGCGGGGAACACCGGGGAGCTGTTTTTT.

The rearrangement links TRBV6-8 to TRBJ2-7, with D unresolved. The CDR3 extends over 17 amino acids. Looked up from germline, CDR1 is MNHGY and CDR2 is SAAAGT. V gave up 0 bases and J gave up 1 base, with 16 bases separating them. In nucleotides, the CDR3 is TGTGCCAGCAGTTACTCGATGTTCGCGACCCGATCCTACGAGCAGTACTTC. This codes for CASSYSMFATRSYEQYF.

This clone appeared a few times. The CDR3 DNA reads TGTGCCAGCAGTGTTTCCGGGACAGGAACGAGAAAACTGTTTTTT. This encodes CASSVSGTGTRKLFF. The chain uses TRBV9 and TRBJ1-4; 8 nucleotides align to TRBD1. CDR1 and CDR2 (germline): SGDLS, YYNGEE. The CDR3 has 15 residues. With 5 bases clipped from V and 10 bases from J, the junction kept 13 bases outside the gene matches.

This rearrangement joins TRBV5-1 to TRBJ2-1, with 9 nucleotides matching TRBD1. Germline CDR1 is SGHRS and CDR2 is YFSETQ. Germline trimming cut 2 bases from V and 9 bases from J; bases unmatched to any gene: 6. The CDR3 is made up of 14 amino acids. The CDR3 DNA is TGCGCCAGCAGCTTCAAGGGACAGGGTGGTGAGCAGTTCTTC. This gives the protein CASSFKGQGGEQFF.

The chain couples TRBV6-7 to TRBJ1-2; TRBD1 is a possible D gene (6 bases). TRBV6-7 is labeled an ORF, and its function is uncertain. This CDR3 is built from 13 residues. The ends were cut back, 7 bases at V and 4 bases at J, with 13 bases in the middle. The CDR3 nucleotides read TGTGCCAGCATCGGGACATCGACCTATGGCTACACCTTC. Encoded protein: CASIGTSTYGYTF.